The entry below describes one TCR beta chain. This entry comes from a study of blood T cell repertoires in COVID-19. Across the study: From T cells, B-cell-depleted T cells, or PBMCs came the material, which was cDNA or gDNA.

Assay: immunoSEQ multiplex PCR; the TCRdb copy retains only in-frame clones and omits some. The repertoire holds under 55,000 clones, with around four fifths as singletons. From germline, CDR1 is SGHTS and CDR2 YDEGEE. Germline trimming cut 4 bases from V and 5 bases from J; bases unmatched to any gene: 10. There are 16 residues in the CDR3. Sequencing was carried out using peripheral blood. This rearrangement joins TRBV5-8 to TRBJ2-5, with 11 bases fitting TRBD2. This receptor was taken from a human donor in a cohort sampled during active COVID-19. The CDR3 DNA follows: TGTGCCAGCAGCACGGGGACTAGCGGTCGGTGGGAGACCCAGTACTTC. Translating gives CASSTGTSGRWETQYF.